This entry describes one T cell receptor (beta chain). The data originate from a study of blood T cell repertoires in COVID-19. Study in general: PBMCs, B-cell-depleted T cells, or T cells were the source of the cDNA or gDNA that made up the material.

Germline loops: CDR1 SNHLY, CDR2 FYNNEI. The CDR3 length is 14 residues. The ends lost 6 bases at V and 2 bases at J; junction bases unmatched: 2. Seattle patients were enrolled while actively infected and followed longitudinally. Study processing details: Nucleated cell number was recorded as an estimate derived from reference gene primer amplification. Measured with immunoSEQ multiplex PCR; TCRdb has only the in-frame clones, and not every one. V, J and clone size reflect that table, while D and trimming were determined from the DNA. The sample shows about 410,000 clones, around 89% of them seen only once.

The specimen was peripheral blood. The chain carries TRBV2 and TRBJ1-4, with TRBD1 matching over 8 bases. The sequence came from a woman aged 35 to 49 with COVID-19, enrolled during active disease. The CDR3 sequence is CASRRTGTNEKLFF. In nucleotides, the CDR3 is TGTGCCAGCAGGCGGACAGGGACTAATGAAAAACTGTTTTTT.